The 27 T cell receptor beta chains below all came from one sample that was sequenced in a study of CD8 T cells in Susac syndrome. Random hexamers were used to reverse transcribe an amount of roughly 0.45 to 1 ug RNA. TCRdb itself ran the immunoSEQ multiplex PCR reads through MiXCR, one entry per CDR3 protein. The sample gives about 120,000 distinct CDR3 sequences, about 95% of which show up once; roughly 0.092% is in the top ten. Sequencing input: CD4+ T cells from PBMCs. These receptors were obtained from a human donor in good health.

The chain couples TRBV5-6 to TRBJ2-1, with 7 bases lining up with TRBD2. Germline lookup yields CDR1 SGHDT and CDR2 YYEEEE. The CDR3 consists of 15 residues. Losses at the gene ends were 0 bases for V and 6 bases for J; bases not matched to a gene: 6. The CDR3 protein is CASSLVERDSNEQFF. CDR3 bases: TGTGCCAGCAGCTTGGTAGAGCGGGATAGCAATGAGCAGTTCTTC.

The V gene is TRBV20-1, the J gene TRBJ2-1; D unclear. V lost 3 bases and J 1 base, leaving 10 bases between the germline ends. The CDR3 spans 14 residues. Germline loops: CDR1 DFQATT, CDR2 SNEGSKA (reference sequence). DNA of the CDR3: TGCAGTGCTAGCCCAACGATTTCCTACAATGAGCAGTTCTTC. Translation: CSASPTISYNEQFF.

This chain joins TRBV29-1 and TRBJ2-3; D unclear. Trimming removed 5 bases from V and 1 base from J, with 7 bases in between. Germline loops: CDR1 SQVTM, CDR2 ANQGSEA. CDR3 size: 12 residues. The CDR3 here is CSVRPGTDTQYF. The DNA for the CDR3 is TGCAGCGTTAGACCGGGCACAGATACGCAGTATTTT.

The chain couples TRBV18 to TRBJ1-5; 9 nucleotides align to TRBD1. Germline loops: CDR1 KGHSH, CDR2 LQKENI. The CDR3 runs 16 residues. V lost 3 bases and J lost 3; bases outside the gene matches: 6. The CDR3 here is CASSPTGQGYNQPQHF. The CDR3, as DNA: TGTGCCAGCTCACCTACGGGACAGGGCTACAATCAGCCCCAGCATTTT.

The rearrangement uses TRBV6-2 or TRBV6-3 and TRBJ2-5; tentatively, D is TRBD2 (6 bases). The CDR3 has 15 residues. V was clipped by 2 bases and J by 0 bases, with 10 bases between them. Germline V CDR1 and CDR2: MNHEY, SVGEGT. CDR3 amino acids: CASSYGPSDQETQYF. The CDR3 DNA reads TGTGCCAGCAGTTACGGGCCTAGCGACCAAGAGACCCAGTACTTC.

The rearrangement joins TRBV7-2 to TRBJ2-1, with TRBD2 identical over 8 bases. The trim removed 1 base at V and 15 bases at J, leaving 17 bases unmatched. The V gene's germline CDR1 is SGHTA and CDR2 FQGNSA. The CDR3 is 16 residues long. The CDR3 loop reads CASSLVRGTSEFRGFF. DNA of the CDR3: TGTGCCAGCAGCTTAGTTAGAGGGACTAGTGAGTTTAGAGGGTTCTTC.

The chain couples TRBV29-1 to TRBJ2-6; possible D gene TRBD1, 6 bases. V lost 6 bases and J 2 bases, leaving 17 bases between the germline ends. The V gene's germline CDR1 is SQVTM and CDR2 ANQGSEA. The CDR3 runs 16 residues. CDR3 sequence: CSVAQGHGTGANVLTF. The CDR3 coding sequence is TGCAGCGTCGCGCAGGGGCATGGCACTGGGGCCAACGTCCTGACTTTC.

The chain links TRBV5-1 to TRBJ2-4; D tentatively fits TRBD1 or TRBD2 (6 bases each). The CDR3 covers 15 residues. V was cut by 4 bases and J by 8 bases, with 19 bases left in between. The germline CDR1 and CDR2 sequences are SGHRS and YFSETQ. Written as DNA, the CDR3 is TGCGCCAGCAGCCCTGGGGCGCGAAGGGGGGACATTCAGTACTTC. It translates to CASSPGARRGDIQYF.

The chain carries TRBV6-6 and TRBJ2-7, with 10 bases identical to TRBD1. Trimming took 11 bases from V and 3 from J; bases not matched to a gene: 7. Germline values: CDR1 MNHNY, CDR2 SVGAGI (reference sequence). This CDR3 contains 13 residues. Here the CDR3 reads CAGGTGEGYEQYF. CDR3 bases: TGTGCCGGAGGGACAGGGGAGGGCTACGAGCAGTACTTC.

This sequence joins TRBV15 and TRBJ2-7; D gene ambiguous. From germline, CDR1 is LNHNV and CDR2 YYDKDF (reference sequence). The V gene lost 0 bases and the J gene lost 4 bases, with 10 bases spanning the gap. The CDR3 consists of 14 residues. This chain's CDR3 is CATSRDLGKYEQYF. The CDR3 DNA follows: TGTGCCACCAGCAGAGATTTGGGGAAGTACGAGCAGTACTTC. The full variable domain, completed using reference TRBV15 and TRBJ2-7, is DAMVIQNPRYQVTQFGKPVTLSCSQTLNHNVMYWYQQKSSQAPKLLFHYYDKDFNNEADTPDNFQSRRPNTSFCFLDIRSPGLGDTAMYLCATSRDLGKYEQYFGPGTRLTVT.

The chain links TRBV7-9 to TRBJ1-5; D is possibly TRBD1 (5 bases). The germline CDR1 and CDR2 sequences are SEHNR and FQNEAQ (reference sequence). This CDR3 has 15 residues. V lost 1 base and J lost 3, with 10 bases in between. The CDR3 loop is CASSLDGTNNQPQHF. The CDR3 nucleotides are TGTGCCAGCAGCTTAGACGGGACTAACAATCAGCCCCAGCATTTT.

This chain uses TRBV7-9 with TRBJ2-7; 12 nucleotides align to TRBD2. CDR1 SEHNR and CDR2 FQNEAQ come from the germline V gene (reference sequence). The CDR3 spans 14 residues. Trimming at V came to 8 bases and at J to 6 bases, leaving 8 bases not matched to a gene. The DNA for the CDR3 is TGTGCCAGCGGACCTAGCGGGAGGGCCGCCGAGCAGTACTTC. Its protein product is CASGPSGRAAEQYF.

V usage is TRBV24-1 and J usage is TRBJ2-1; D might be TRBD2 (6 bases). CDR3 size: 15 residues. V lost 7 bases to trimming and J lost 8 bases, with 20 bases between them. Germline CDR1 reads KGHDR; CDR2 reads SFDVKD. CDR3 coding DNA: TGTGCCACCAGCCTCAATGGGGGGAGCGAGGATGAGCAGTTCTTC. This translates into CATSLNGGSEDEQFF.

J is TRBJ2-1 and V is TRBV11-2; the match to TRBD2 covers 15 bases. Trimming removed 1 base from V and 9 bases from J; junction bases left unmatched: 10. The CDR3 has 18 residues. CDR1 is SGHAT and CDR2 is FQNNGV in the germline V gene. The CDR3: CASSLVWTSGRAYSEQFF. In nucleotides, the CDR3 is TGTGCCAGCAGCTTAGTTTGGACTAGCGGGAGGGCCTATAGTGAGCAGTTCTTC.

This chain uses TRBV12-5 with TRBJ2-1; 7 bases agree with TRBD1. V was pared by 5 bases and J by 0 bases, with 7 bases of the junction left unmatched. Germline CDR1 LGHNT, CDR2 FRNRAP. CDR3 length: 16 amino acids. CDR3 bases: TGTGCTAGTGGTAAACAGACAGGGAGCTCCTACAATGAGCAGTTCTTC. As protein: CASGKQTGSSYNEQFF.

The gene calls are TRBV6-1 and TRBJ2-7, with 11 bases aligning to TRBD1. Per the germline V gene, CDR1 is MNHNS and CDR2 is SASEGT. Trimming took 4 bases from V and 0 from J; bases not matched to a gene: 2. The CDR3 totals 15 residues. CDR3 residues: CASSAGQGASYEQYF. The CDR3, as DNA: TGTGCCAGCAGTGCTGGACAGGGGGCCTCCTACGAGCAGTACTTC.

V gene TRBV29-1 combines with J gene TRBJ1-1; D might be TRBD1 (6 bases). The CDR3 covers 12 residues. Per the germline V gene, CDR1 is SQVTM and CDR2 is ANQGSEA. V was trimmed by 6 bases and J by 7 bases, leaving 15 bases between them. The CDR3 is CSVWGRGNEAFF. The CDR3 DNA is TGCAGCGTATGGGGCAGGGGCAATGAAGCTTTCTTT.

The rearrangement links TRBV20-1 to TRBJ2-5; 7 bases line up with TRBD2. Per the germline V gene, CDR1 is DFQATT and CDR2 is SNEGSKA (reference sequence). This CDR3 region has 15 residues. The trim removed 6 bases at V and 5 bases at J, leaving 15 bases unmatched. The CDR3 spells CSAHAQGRGVETQYF. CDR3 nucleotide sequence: TGCAGTGCCCATGCCCAAGGGAGGGGAGTGGAGACCCAGTACTTC.

In DNA form, the CDR3 reads TGTGCCTGGGAGACAGGGAGCAATCAGCCCCAGCATTTT. Its translation: CAWETGSNQPQHF. The chain carries TRBV30 and TRBJ1-5, with 7 bases lining up with TRBD1. CDR1 is GTSNPN, CDR2 SVGIG, per germline (reference sequence). Trimming took 5 bases from V and 1 from J; bases not matched to a gene: 2. The CDR3 extends over 13 amino acids.

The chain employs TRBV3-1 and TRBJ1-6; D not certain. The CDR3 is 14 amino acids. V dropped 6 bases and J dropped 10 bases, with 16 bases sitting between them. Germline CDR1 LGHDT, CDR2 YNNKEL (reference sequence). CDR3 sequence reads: CASREAGVESPLHF. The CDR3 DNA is TGTGCCAGCAGGGAAGCTGGGGTGGAATCACCCCTCCACTTT.

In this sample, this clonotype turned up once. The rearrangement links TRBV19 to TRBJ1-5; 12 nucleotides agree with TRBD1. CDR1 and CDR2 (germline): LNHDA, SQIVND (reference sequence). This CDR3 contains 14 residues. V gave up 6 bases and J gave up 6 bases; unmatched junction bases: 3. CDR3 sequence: CASSGTGGGQPQHF. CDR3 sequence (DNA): TGTGCCAGTAGCGGGACAGGGGGCGGTCAGCCCCAGCATTTT.

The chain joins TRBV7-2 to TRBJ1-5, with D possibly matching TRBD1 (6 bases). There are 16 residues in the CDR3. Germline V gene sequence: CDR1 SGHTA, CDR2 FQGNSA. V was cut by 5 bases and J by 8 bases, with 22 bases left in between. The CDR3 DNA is TGTGCCAGCAGCACCCAAGCTGCGGGGGCGGGGGAGCCCCAGCATTTT. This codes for CASSTQAAGAGEPQHF.

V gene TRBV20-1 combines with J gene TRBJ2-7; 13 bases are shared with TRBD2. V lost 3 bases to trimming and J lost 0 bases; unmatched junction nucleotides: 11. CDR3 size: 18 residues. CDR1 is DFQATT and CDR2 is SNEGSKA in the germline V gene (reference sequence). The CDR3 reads CSASLTSGRAVISYEQYF. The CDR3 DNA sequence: TGCAGTGCTAGTTTAACTAGCGGGAGGGCGGTCATCTCCTACGAGCAGTACTTC.

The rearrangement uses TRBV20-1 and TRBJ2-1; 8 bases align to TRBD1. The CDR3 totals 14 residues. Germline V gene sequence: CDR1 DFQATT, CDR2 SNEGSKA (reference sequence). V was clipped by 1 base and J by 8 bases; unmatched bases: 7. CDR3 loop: CSARAPGGWDEQFF. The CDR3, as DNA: TGCAGTGCTAGAGCCCCAGGGGGCTGGGATGAGCAGTTCTTC.

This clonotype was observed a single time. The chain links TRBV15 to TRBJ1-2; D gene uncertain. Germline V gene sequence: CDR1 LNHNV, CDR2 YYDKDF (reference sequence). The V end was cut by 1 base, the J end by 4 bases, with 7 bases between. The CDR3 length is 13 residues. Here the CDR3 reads CATSRGGAYGYTF. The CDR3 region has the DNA TGTGCCACCAGCAGAGGGGGTGCCTATGGCTACACCTTC.

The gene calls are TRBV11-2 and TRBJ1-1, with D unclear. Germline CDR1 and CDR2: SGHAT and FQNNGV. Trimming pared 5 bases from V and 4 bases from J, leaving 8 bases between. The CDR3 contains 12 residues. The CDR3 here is CASSDSGTEAFF. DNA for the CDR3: TGTGCCAGCAGCGACTCTGGCACTGAAGCTTTCTTT.

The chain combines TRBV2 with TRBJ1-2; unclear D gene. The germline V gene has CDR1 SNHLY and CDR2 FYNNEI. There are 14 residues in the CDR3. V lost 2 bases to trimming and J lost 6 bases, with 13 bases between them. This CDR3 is CASSEQWVSDGYTF. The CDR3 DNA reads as TGTGCCAGCAGTGAACAGTGGGTTTCGGATGGCTACACCTTC.